One and the same sample provided the 15 T cell receptor beta chains below, sequenced in a study of T-cell reconstitution after alpha-beta-depleted transplantation in children. The TCRbeta library incorporated unique molecular identifiers. One entry per CDR3 protein, called by TCRdb with MiXCR from the PCR reads. The table has about 980,000 distinct CDR3 sequences, around 30% seen once. The sample in question was PBMCs, mostly from graft donor cells, obtained 360 days after TCRalphabeta/CD19-depleted stem cell transplant. These receptors were obtained from a boy in the first two years of life who had a stem cell transplant for SCID, so the T cells may come from the graft donor.

This sequence joins TRBV7-2 and TRBJ2-7; 8 positions match TRBD2. CDR1 and CDR2 from the germline V gene are SGHTA and FQGNSA. V dropped 1 base and J dropped 0; count of bases not matched to a gene: 8. The CDR3 is made up of 17 amino acids. The CDR3 region has the DNA TGTGCCAGCAGCTTAGTGGCTAGCGGGCGCAACTCCTACGAGCAGTACTTC. Residues: CASSLVASGRNSYEQYF.

The chain carries TRBV5-1 and TRBJ2-1; TRBD1 matches 10 bases. The ends lost 4 bases at V and 5 bases at J; junction bases unmatched: 6. The CDR3 sequence is 15 residues long. Germline-derived CDR1 and CDR2 are SGHRS and YFSETQ. The CDR3 here is CASSIGTGADNEQFF. The CDR3 bases are TGCGCCAGCAGCATCGGGACAGGGGCCGACAATGAGCAGTTCTTC.

The chain combines TRBV29-1 with TRBJ2-1; D may match TRBD1 or TRBD2 (5 bases each). This CDR3 is 14 amino acids long. The V end lost 7 bases, the J end lost 0 bases, and 13 bases lay between the germline ends. The germline gives CDR1 SQVTM, CDR2 ANQGSEA. The CDR3 DNA follows: TGCAGCGGGGGGAGACAGACCTCCTACAATGAGCAGTTCTTC. Its protein is CSGGRQTSYNEQFF.

The V gene is TRBV5-1, the J gene TRBJ2-7; tentatively, D is TRBD2 (6 bases). Germline lookup yields CDR1 SGHRS and CDR2 YFSETQ. V was trimmed by 4 bases and J by 2 bases, leaving 13 bases between them. This CDR3 spans 14 amino acids. CDR3 region: CASSPMPGAYEQYF. CDR3 DNA sequence: TGCGCCAGCAGCCCCATGCCGGGGGCCTACGAGCAGTACTTC.

This clonotype was picked up a small number of times. The CDR3: CASSRGGGTYNEQFF. In DNA, the CDR3 is TGCGCCAGCAGCCGGGGCGGGGGTACCTACAATGAGCAGTTCTTC. The chain links TRBV4-1 to TRBJ2-1; the match to TRBD2 covers 7 bases. CDR3 length: 15 residues. With V trimmed by 4 bases and J by 2 bases, 5 bases remained unmatched. Germline V gene lookup returns CDR1 MGHRA and CDR2 YSYEKL.

The CDR3 DNA follows: TGCAGTGCTAGAGATCTTCTCGGGATCAGGGTTAGGTCCTACGAGCAGTACTTC. This gives the protein CSARDLLGIRVRSYEQYF. This chain links TRBV20-1 with TRBJ2-7, with D perhaps given as TRBD1 or TRBD2 (5 bases each). Germline V lookup: CDR1 DFQATT, CDR2 SNEGSKA (reference sequence). This CDR3 is 18 amino acids long. V lost 0 bases to trimming and J lost 1 base, with 22 bases between them.

This clonotype was seen a few times. The chain has TRBV12-3 or TRBV12-4 and TRBJ2-7, with 8 bases identical to TRBD2. After removal of 2 bases from V and 2 bases from J, the junction contained 5 bases not matched to a gene. The CDR3 is 15 amino acids. Here the CDR3 DNA reads TGTGCCAGCAGTTTAATGCGGGGGGCGGCCTACGAGCAGTACTTC. It translates to CASSLMRGAAYEQYF.

A few counts support this clonotype. The chain joins TRBV7-8 to TRBJ2-5; D is uncertain. V gave up 1 base and J gave up 1 base, with 7 bases separating them. The germline V gene has CDR1 SGHVS and CDR2 FQNEAQ. This CDR3 is built from 14 residues. The CDR3 nucleotides are TGTGCCAGCAGCTTAGGGGCTAGCCAAGAGACCCAGTACTTC. It yields the protein CASSLGASQETQYF. The full variable domain, in which reference TRBV7-8 and TRBJ2-5 provide the parts outside the CDR3, is GAGVSQSPRYKVAKRGQDVALRCDPISGHVSLFWYQQALGQGPEFLTYFQNEAQLDKSGLPSDRFFAERPEGSVSTLKIQRTQQEDSAVYLCASSLGASQETQYFGPGTRLLVL.

The J gene is TRBJ1-1, the V gene TRBV20-1, with D possibly TRBD1 on 5 matching bases. The V and J ends lost 0 bases and 10 bases respectively, with 12 bases between them. Per the germline V gene, CDR1 is DFQATT and CDR2 is SNEGSKA (reference sequence). The CDR3 sequence is 12 residues long. Here the CDR3 reads CSARERGSGAFF. The CDR3 DNA is TGCAGTGCTAGAGAGCGGGGGTCGGGAGCTTTCTTT.

The V gene is TRBV11-2, the J gene TRBJ2-4; 7 bases align to TRBD2. This CDR3 has 14 residues. Germline lookup yields CDR1 SGHAT and CDR2 FQNNGV. J gave up 4 bases and V 2 bases, and 2 bases lay outside the gene matches. CDR3 residues: CASSLRGGKNIQYF. CDR3 coding DNA: TGTGCCAGCAGCTTAAGGGGAGGGAAAAACATTCAGTACTTC.

The genes are TRBV4-1 and TRBJ1-1; TRBD1 might be the D (6 bases). Germline V gives CDR1 MGHRA, CDR2 YSYEKL. Trimming stripped 5 bases from V and 1 base from J, with 11 bases between. The CDR3 is 14 amino acids. The CDR3 coding sequence is TGCGCCAGCAGCATCCGGGACAAGAACACTGAAGCTTTCTTT. It encodes CASSIRDKNTEAFF.

The chain uses TRBV5-1 and TRBJ2-1, with TRBD2 matching 8 bases. Germline-derived CDR1 and CDR2 are SGHRS and YFSETQ. This CDR3 contains 16 residues. The V segment lost 2 bases and the J segment 3 bases; nucleotides outside the gene matches: 7. The chain's CDR3 is CASSFGGARDYNEQFF. The CDR3 DNA is TGCGCCAGCAGCTTCGGGGGGGCCAGGGACTACAATGAGCAGTTCTTC.

This clonotype was found a few times. The rearrangement uses TRBV5-1 and TRBJ2-4; either TRBD1 or TRBD2 may supply D (6 bases each). This CDR3 has 18 amino acids. The V and J ends lost 4 bases and 3 bases respectively, with 23 bases between them. CDR1 and CDR2 (germline): SGHRS, YFSETQ. CDR3: CASSPQPPTGGGKNIQYF. The CDR3 DNA reads TGCGCCAGCAGCCCTCAACCGCCGACAGGAGGGGGCAAAAACATTCAGTACTTC.

Ten or more counts support this clonotype. This chain links TRBV29-1 with TRBJ2-1; D may be TRBD1 or TRBD2 (5 bases each). The length of the CDR3 is 11 residues. Trimming stripped 3 bases from V and 12 bases from J, with 12 bases between. Germline CDR1 and CDR2: SQVTM and ANQGSEA. CDR3 sequence: CSVEVGERQFF. In DNA form, the CDR3 reads TGCAGCGTTGAGGTGGGGGAGAGGCAGTTCTTC.

This clonotype was seen many times. The gene calls are TRBV5-1 and TRBJ2-4; D is unclear. With 0 bases removed from V and 1 base from J, the gap between germline ends came to 8 bases. This CDR3 is 15 amino acids long. Germline V gene lookup returns CDR1 SGHRS and CDR2 YFSETQ. CDR3 coding DNA: TGCGCCAGCAGCTTGGCCGTGGGGGCCAAAAACATTCAGTACTTC. Translation: CASSLAVGAKNIQYF.